The rows below give T cell receptor beta chains drawn from one sample of a study of shared clonotypes between healthy human individuals. The repertoire was sequenced with immunoSEQ multiplex PCR; TCRdb's copy has only in-frame clones and lacks some. The data show around 1 million clones, about three quarters seen once. The sample was memory CD4+ T cells sorted from blood. The receptors stem from a man aged 18 to 30 in good health. The CDR3 runs from the conserved cysteine through the conserved F or W. D genes are given only for firm matches. Some rows have no size entry. The others give once, few or many, or a class for an expanded clone.

TRBJ1-5	NA	TRBV30	NA	TGTGCCTGGAGCGGGCAGGGCAATCAGCCCCAGCATTTT	CAWSGQGNQPQHF
TRBJ1-5	NA	TRBV25-1	TRBD1	TGTGCCAGCAGTGACCCGACAGGGGGGGACTATAGCAATCAGCCCCAGCATTTT	CASSDPTGGDYSNQPQHF
TRBJ1-1	NA	TRBV7-2	TRBD1	TGTGCCAGCAGCCTAAGACAGGGTCCGAACACTGAAGCTTTCTTT	CASSLRQGPNTEAFF
TRBJ1-1	few	TRBV6-5	TRBD1	TGTGCCAGCAGTTACCCCGGACAGGGGGCGCGCACTGAAGCTTTCTTT	CASSYPGQGARTEAFF
TRBJ2-3	once	TRBV12-5	TRBD2	TGTGCTAGTGGTTTGGTGCTAGCGGGAGGCACAGATACGCAGTATTTT	CASGLVLAGGTDTQYF
TRBJ1-1	NA	TRBV5-4	NA	TGTGCCAGCAGGCGCCCAGAGAACACTGAAGCTTTCTTT	CASRRPENTEAFF
TRBJ2-7	few	TRBV11-2	NA	TGTGCCAGCAGCATAGGCCGGTCCCCATACTACGAGCAGTACTTC	CASSIGRSPYYEQYF
TRBJ2-5	once	TRBV9	NA	TGTGCCAGCAGCGTAGCTGGAAGCTGGGAGACCCAGTACTTC	CASSVAGSWETQYF
TRBJ2-4	once	TRBV27	NA	TGTGCCAGCAGTTTACCCCGGGAGAGGAACATTCAGTACTTC	CASSLPRERNIQYF
TRBJ2-2	NA	TRBV19	TRBD1	TGTGCCAGTAGTATGGGACAGGGGCTCACCGGGGAGCTGTTTTTT	CASSMGQGLTGELFF
TRBJ1-6	NA	TRBV6-6	NA	TGTGCCAGCAGTTACTCGGCGAGCTCCTATAATTCACCCCTCCACTTT	CASSYSASSYNSPLHF
TRBJ2-5	NA	TRBV13	TRBD1	TGTGCCAGCAGCTTAGGCGGACAGGGCCAAGAGACCCAGTACTTC	CASSLGGQGQETQYF
TRBJ2-2	NA	TRBV4-3	TRBD2	TGCGCCAGCAGCCAAGAACGGAGCGGGACGGCGACCGGGGAGCTGTTTTTT	CASSQERSGTATGELFF
TRBJ2-5	NA	TRBV5-8	TRBD2	TGTGCTTCTACTCCGCTAGCGGGAGGGCAAGAGACCCAGTACTTC	CASTPLAGGQETQYF
TRBJ2-7	NA	TRBV5-1	TRBD2	TGCGCCAGCAGCCCCGCCGGGACTAGGGGCTACGAGCAGTACTTC	CASSPAGTRGYEQYF
TRBJ1-2	NA	TRBV9	NA	TGTGCCAGCAGCGTAGCTTCCAGCCCTAACTATGGCTACACCTTC	CASSVASSPNYGYTF
TRBJ1-1	NA	TRBV9	NA	TGTGCCAGCAGCGTAGTCCAGAACACTGAAGCTTTCTTT	CASSVVQNTEAFF
TRBJ2-3	NA	TRBV4-2	TRBD1	TGTGCCAGCAGCCCGTTCGGCAGGGGGAACACAGATACGCAGTATTTT	CASSPFGRGNTDTQYF
TRBJ2-5	NA	TRBV2	TRBD1	TGTGCCAGCAGTGCGGACAGGGCCCAAGAGACCCAGTACTTC	CASSADRAQETQYF
TRBJ1-3	NA	TRBV27	NA	TGTGCCAGCTCGGAGGGAACTGGAAACACCATATATTTT	CASSEGTGNTIYF
TRBJ2-2	NA	TRBV9	NA	TGTGCCAGCAGACCCGGATTGAACACCGGGGAGCTGTTTTTT	CASRPGLNTGELFF
TRBJ2-7	once	TRBV5-1	TRBD2	TGCGCCAGCAGCTTGTCCGGGACTAGCGGCTACGAGCAGTACTTC	CASSLSGTSGYEQYF
TRBJ1-3	NA	TRBV5-4	NA	TGTGCCAGCAGCTCGGGCCGGGGCACTGGAAACACCATATATTTT	CASSSGRGTGNTIYF
TRBJ2-7	few	TRBV19	NA	TGTGCCAGCAATTCGAGGGGAGGACCGTCCTACGAGCAGTACTTC	CASNSRGGPSYEQYF
TRBJ1-2	NA	TRBV19	NA	TGTGCCAGTAGTTTTCAACGCAGGGGATGGGGCTACACCTTC	CASSFQRRGWGYTF
TRBJ1-1	NA	TRBV18	NA	TGTGCCAGCTCACCCGGACCGATGAAGACTGAAGCTTTCTTT	CASSPGPMKTEAFF
TRBJ2-7	NA	TRBV27	TRBD2	TGTGCCTGCGGGAGGGGACCCTCCTACGAGCAGTACTTC	CACGRGPSYEQYF
TRBJ2-6	NA	TRBV5-6	NA	TGTGCCAGCAGCTTGGGGGCTGGGGCCAACGTCCTGACTTTC	CASSLGAGANVLTF
TRBJ2-7	NA	TRBV18	NA	TGTGCCAGCAGGGTTGGGACCTACGAGCAGTACTTC	CASRVGTYEQYF
TRBJ1-5	NA	TRBV28	NA	TGTGCCAGCAAAACAGACGTGAAGCCCCAGCATTTT	CASKTDVKPQHF
TRBJ1-2	NA	TRBV29-1	NA	TGCAGCGTGTCACAGGGAGAGGGCTACACCTTC	CSVSQGEGYTF
TRBJ1-6	few	TRBV7-9	NA	TGTGCCAGCAGCTATCAGACAGGAGCTCGTGGGGGTTCACCCCTCCACTTT	CASSYQTGARGGSPLHF
TRBJ2-7	NA	TRBV5-6	NA	TGTGCCAGCAGCCCCCAAGGGGGGACAGTGTACTTC	CASSPQGGTVYF
TRBJ1-2	NA	TRBV5-1	NA	TGCGCCAGCAGCTTGGGATGGACTATACCTAACTATGGCTACACCTTC	CASSLGWTIPNYGYTF
TRBJ2-6	once	TRBV19	NA	TGTGCCAGTAAAGGGGATTTAGGGGCCAACGTCCTGACTTTC	CASKGDLGANVLTF
TRBJ2-3	once	TRBV30	TRBD2	TGTGCCTGGAGTTCCCCGGGACTAGCGATATCAGATACGCAGTATTTT	CAWSSPGLAISDTQYF
TRBJ2-2	NA	TRBV9	NA	TGTGCCAGCAGAGGACAGCTCACCGGGGAGCTGTTTTTT	CASRGQLTGELFF
TRBJ2-2	few	TRBV9	TRBD1	TGTGCCAGCACCCGACAGGGGGTATCCACCGGGGAGCTGTTTTTT	CASTRQGVSTGELFF
TRBJ2-1	NA	TRBV6-1	NA	TGTGCCAGCAGTGAGTCAGGGGCTCGGTATGAGCAGTTCTTC	CASSESGARYEQFF
TRBJ2-7	many	TRBV9	TRBD1	TGTGCCAGCAGCGTAGGACAGGGAGTTTCCTACGAGCAGTACTTC	CASSVGQGVSYEQYF
TRBJ1-3	NA	TRBV5-1	NA	TGCGCCAGCAGCTACGGGGCGCCATCTGGAAACACCATATATTTT	CASSYGAPSGNTIYF
TRBJ1-1	NA	TRBV29-1	NA	TGCAGCTCCCAGGGGACTGGGAACACTGAAGCTTTCTTT	CSSQGTGNTEAFF
TRBJ2-2	NA	TRBV5-6	TRBD1	TGTGCCAGCAGCTTGGACAGGGGGTGGGACACCGGGGAGCTGTTTTTT	CASSLDRGWDTGELFF
TRBJ2-5	NA	TRBV7-9	NA	TGTGCCAGCGGACCCGGCAGGACGTACCAAGAGACCCAGTACTTC	CASGPGRTYQETQYF
TRBJ1-6	NA	TRBV2	NA	TGTGCCAGCAGTTTTGGGGGGGGAAGATCACCCCTCCACTTT	CASSFGGGRSPLHF
TRBJ1-6	many	TRBV5-4	TRBD1	TGTGCCAGCAGCTTGGCCTCGACAGGGTCCCACAATTCACCCCTCCACTTT	CASSLASTGSHNSPLHF
TRBJ1-2	few	TRBV29-1	NA	TGCAGCGTTCCGGGAAGGGATGGCTACACCTTC	CSVPGRDGYTF
TRBJ1-2	NA	TRBV19	NA	TGTGCCACCCTTGGGACCTCTAACTATGGCTACACCTTC	CATLGTSNYGYTF
TRBJ2-1	once	TRBV6-5	NA	TGTGCCAGCAGTTACTCTGTTGGGCTCTGGGAGTTCTTC	CASSYSVGLWEFF
TRBJ2-3	many	TRBV7-9	NA	TGTGCCAGCAGCTTAGTCGGCAACCCAGATACGCAGTATTTT	CASSLVGNPDTQYF
TRBJ2-5	NA	TRBV6-1	NA	TGTGCCAGCAGAAGCAGGGTAGCGGAGACCCAGTACTTC	CASRSRVAETQYF